These 21 T cell receptor beta chains share one sample of origin, sequenced in a study of CXCR3-negative and CXCR3-positive naive CD8 T cells. All TRB cDNA libraries came from 5' RACE performed with UMI labels. Following a re-call of the 5' RACE reads, TCRdb has one entry per CDR3 protein and lacks DNA. The repertoire table contains around 140,000 distinct CDR3 sequences. Sequencing was done on a sample of naive CXCR3- CD8+ T cells from blood. Documented subset: CD45RO-CCR7+CD27+CD95- naive CD8+ T cells lacking CXCR3 (TNR3-). Every receptor here comes from a human donor in good health. Some clones in this sample may be carry-over from other donors' samples.

The rearrangement uses TRBV7-9 and TRBJ2-7; TCRdb picks TRBD2, but there is no DNA to check that call. The CDR3 consists of 15 residues. The germline CDR1 and CDR2 sequences are SEHNR and FQNEAQ (reference sequence). The CDR3 reads CASSLGLAEGFEQYF.

The chain uses TRBV12-3 or TRBV12-4 and TRBJ2-7. This CDR3 comprises 15 residues. The CDR3: CASSSRTAGVYEQYF.

This chain joins TRBV28 and TRBJ2-1; TCRdb indicates TRBD1, and absent DNA this call remains unverified. Germline values: CDR1 MDHEN, CDR2 SYDVKM. This CDR3 spans 18 amino acids. This CDR3 reads CASSGRSKGQGAYNEQFF.

This chain links TRBV29-1 with TRBJ2-3; TCRdb's D gene call, TRBD2, goes unchecked for lack of DNA. The CDR3 consists of 14 residues. The germline gives CDR1 SQVTM, CDR2 ANQGSEA. CDR3 sequence: CSVAAGGATDTQYF.

The V gene is TRBV28, the J gene TRBJ1-1; TCRdb reports TRBD1, a call that lacks DNA to check it against. The germline V gene has CDR1 MDHEN and CDR2 SYDVKM. The CDR3 sequence is 15 residues long. This chain's CDR3 is CASSLGSLGGTEAFF.

J is TRBJ2-7 and V is TRBV9; the D call of TRBD1 rests on TCRdb alone, since no DNA is present to check it. This CDR3 is built from 15 residues. CDR1 is SGDLS and CDR2 is YYNGEE in the germline V gene. CDR3 sequence: CASSVQDRGPHEQYF.

This rearrangement joins TRBV7-6 to TRBJ2-2; no DNA is available, so the TRBD1 call from TCRdb remains unchecked. This CDR3 has 14 residues. Germline values: CDR1 SGHVS, CDR2 FNYEAQ. CDR3 residues: CASSSDRVTGELFF.

The genes are TRBV14 and TRBJ2-4; TCRdb picks TRBD1, but there is no DNA to check that call. The CDR3 is made up of 14 amino acids. Germline V gives CDR1 SGHDN, CDR2 FVKESK. The CDR3 spells CASSQDQGVDIQYF. The full variable domain, in which reference TRBV14 and TRBJ2-4 provide the parts outside the CDR3, is EAGVTQFPSHSVIEKGQTVTLRCDPISGHDNLYWYRRVMGKEIKFLLHFVKESKQDESGMPNNRFLAERTGGTYSTLKVQPAELEDSGVYFCASSQDQGVDIQYFGAGTRLSVL.

The V call is TRBV12-3 or TRBV12-4, the J call TRBJ2-1; TCRdb selects TRBD1, and the lack of DNA leaves this call unchecked. The CDR3 extends over 15 amino acids. The chain's CDR3 is CASILGDRVYNEQFF.

The V gene is TRBV5-1, the J gene TRBJ2-7. Germline CDR1 is SGHRS and CDR2 is YFSETQ. The CDR3 runs 14 residues. CDR3 sequence reads: CASQSATTSYEQYF.

J is TRBJ2-2 and V is TRBV11-2; TCRdb picks TRBD1, but there is no DNA to check that call. From germline, CDR1 is SGHAT and CDR2 FQNNGV. The CDR3 runs to 17 residues. CDR3 protein: CASSLDAGLPYTGELFF. Full variable domain (outside the CDR3, taken from reference TRBV11-2 and TRBJ2-2): EAGVAQSPRYKIIEKRQSVAFWCNPISGHATLYWYQQILGQGPKLLIQFQNNGVVDDSQLPKDRFSAERLKGVDSTLKIQPAKLEDSAVYLCASSLDAGLPYTGELFFGEGSRLTVL.

The J gene is TRBJ1-6, the V gene TRBV14. The germline gives CDR1 SGHDN, CDR2 FVKESK. The CDR3 totals 15 residues. The CDR3 loop reads CASSRSERANSPLHF.

The genes are TRBV3-1 and TRBJ2-1; TCRdb's assignment of TRBD2 cannot be checked, as there is no DNA. The CDR3 is 15 amino acids. Germline V gives CDR1 LGHDT, CDR2 YNNKEL (reference sequence). CDR3 loop: CASSQGTSGRDEQFF.

The rearrangement links TRBV19 to TRBJ2-1; the TCRdb D gene call, TRBD1, has no DNA to confirm it. Germline CDR1 reads LNHDA; CDR2 reads SQIVND (reference sequence). This CDR3 has 17 amino acids. CDR3 region: CASSLAGYFGPSNEQFF.

The V and J genes are TRBV3-1 and TRBJ2-7; checking the TCRdb D call of TRBD1 is not possible without DNA. From germline, CDR1 is LGHDT and CDR2 YNNKEL (reference sequence). The CDR3 is 14 amino acids. This chain's CDR3 is CASSNRDGAYEQYF.

The chain recombines TRBV2 with TRBJ2-1; checking the TCRdb D call of TRBD1 is not possible without DNA. Per germline, CDR1 SNHLY and CDR2 FYNNEI. The CDR3 totals 12 residues. The CDR3 spells CAGDTLYNEQFF.

The chain has TRBV5-6 and TRBJ2-7. Germline V gene data show CDR1 as SGHDT and CDR2 as YYEEEE. This CDR3 has 12 residues. The CDR3 loop is CASSWAGYEQYF.

The CDR3: CSAPDREGREQYF. The genes are TRBV20-1 and TRBJ2-7; TCRdb selects TRBD1, and the lack of DNA leaves this call unchecked. Germline CDR1 is DFQATT and CDR2 is SNEGSKA (reference sequence). CDR3 length: 13 residues.

V and J are TRBV9 and TRBJ1-6. This CDR3 comprises 14 residues. CDR1 is SGDLS, CDR2 YYNGEE, per germline. The CDR3 region is CASRNPAYNSPLHF.

The CDR3 sequence: CSARGPGPYNEQFF. This chain connects TRBV20-1 to TRBJ2-1; with no DNA, the TCRdb D assignment of TRBD1 cannot be verified. CDR1 and CDR2 (germline): DFQATT, SNEGSKA (reference sequence). The CDR3 totals 14 residues.

J is TRBJ2-5 and V is TRBV7-2; absent DNA, TCRdb's TRBD1 call cannot be checked. The germline gives CDR1 SGHTA, CDR2 FQGNSA. CDR3 length: 16 residues. CDR3 protein: CASSLAPGQGAPTQYF.